This is a list of T cell receptor beta chains from one sample in a study of blood T cell repertoires in COVID-19. Sequenced by immunoSEQ multiplex PCR; TCRdb stores in-frame clones only, minus some. In the table there are approximately 100,000 clones, approximately 80% of which are singletons. The sample taken for sequencing was peripheral blood. All receptors derive from an older man with acute or convalescent COVID-19. Each CDR3 is given with its conserved first and last residue. The D gene is left open where the match is weak. Size values are once, few and many counts, or a class for expanded clones, and some rows have none.

TGTGCCAGCAGTTACTCGAGATCGGCGGGTAGGGAGACCCAGTACTTC	CASSYSRSAGRETQYF	TRBV6-2/TRBV6-3	TRBJ2-5	.	.
TGTGCCAGCAGCAGGGGGGCGGAGCGAAAAGGCTACACCTTC	CASSRGAERKGYTF	TRBV6-5	TRBJ1-2	few	TRBD1
TGCAGCGTTGAAATTAGTGCAGATACGCAGTATTTT	CSVEISADTQYF	TRBV29-1	TRBJ2-3	.	.
TGTGCCAGCAACACATGGACAGGGGGGTCCACTGAAGCTTTCTTT	CASNTWTGGSTEAFF	TRBV28	TRBJ1-1	.	TRBD1
TGTGCCACCAGCAGATTATGGGGGCGGATGGCCAAAAACATTCAGTACTTC	CATSRLWGRMAKNIQYF	TRBV15	TRBJ2-4	once	.
TGTGCCAGCAGCTCTAGGAGGTATGGAGCGAACACTGAAGCTTTCTTT	CASSSRRYGANTEAFF	TRBV11-2	TRBJ1-1	.	.
TGTGCCTGGGCCCGGGGGGTGAACACTGAAGCTTTCTTT	CAWARGVNTEAFF	TRBV30	TRBJ1-1	.	.
TGTGCCAGCAGCCCTGGCGGGGAGTCTGGGGCCAACGTCCTGACTTTC	CASSPGGESGANVLTF	TRBV9	TRBJ2-6	.	.
TGTGCCAGCAGCCTTCGACAGGGGACGAAAGAAGCTTTCTTT	CASSLRQGTKEAFF	TRBV7-9	TRBJ1-1	few	TRBD1
TGTGCCAGCAGTAATCAGGACAGGGGAAACTATGGCTACACCTTC	CASSNQDRGNYGYTF	TRBV5-5	TRBJ1-2	.	TRBD1
TGTGCCAGCAGCCGCGGACCCGGGACAGGGATTGTCGGCTACACCTTC	CASSRGPGTGIVGYTF	TRBV7-6	TRBJ1-2	.	TRBD1
TGTGCCTGGACTAGAGTTTACGAGCAGTACTTC	CAWTRVYEQYF	TRBV30	TRBJ2-7	.	.
TGTGCCAGCAGTTCCCCGAGCTCCTATAATTCACCCCTCCACTTT	CASSSPSSYNSPLHF	TRBV28	TRBJ1-6	few	.
TGTGCCAGCAGCCTTCAGGGGGCGAAATATAGCAATCAGCCCCAGCATTTT	CASSLQGAKYSNQPQHF	TRBV6-2/TRBV6-3	TRBJ1-5	.	TRBD1
TGCAGCGTCATATTAAGGCGGGGGGGCGCGGGCGAGCAGTACTTC	CSVILRRGGAGEQYF	TRBV29-1	TRBJ2-7	.	TRBD2
TGCGCCAGCAGCTTGGGGCCCGAGGGCATAAACACTGAAGCTTTCTTT	CASSLGPEGINTEAFF	TRBV5-1	TRBJ1-1	.	.
TGCGCCAGCAGCCAGAGCTCGAGTGGAGATTCACCCCTCCACTTT	CASSQSSSGDSPLHF	TRBV4-3	TRBJ1-6	few	.
TGTGCCAGCTCAGGGACAGGGGTTAACTACGAGCAGTACTTC	CASSGTGVNYEQYF	TRBV18	TRBJ2-7	.	TRBD1
TGTGCCAGCTCCGGACAGAACTCTGGAAACACCATATATTTT	CASSGQNSGNTIYF	TRBV6-5	TRBJ1-3	.	.
TGTGCCAGCAGCCAAGTAGGAGCGGTAGGCACAGATACGCAGTATTTT	CASSQVGAVGTDTQYF	TRBV4-2	TRBJ2-3	.	.
TGCGCCAGCAGCTCTGGGGGCGATTGGAACACCGGGGAGCTGTTTTTT	CASSSGGDWNTGELFF	TRBV5-1	TRBJ2-2	.	.
TGTGCCAGCAGCAAGGACTATGAATACGAGCAGTACTTC	CASSKDYEYEQYF	TRBV5-4	TRBJ2-7	.	.
TGTGCCAGCAGCTTGGTCTTGAATGAGCAGTTCTTC	CASSLVLNEQFF	TRBV5-5	TRBJ2-1	few	.
TGTGCCTGGGAACCGGGACAGTCCTACGAGCAGTACTTC	CAWEPGQSYEQYF	TRBV30	TRBJ2-7	.	TRBD1
TGTGCCAGCAGCTTCGATCCTGACCAGCGCGATACGCAGTATTTT	CASSFDPDQRDTQYF	TRBV7-6	TRBJ2-3	.	.
TGTGCCAGCAGCCTAACTAGCGTCTACGAGCAGTACTTC	CASSLTSVYEQYF	TRBV3-1/TRBV3-2	TRBJ2-7	.	TRBD2
TGTGCCTGGAGTGTAAAGGGCGGGAGGGCCTTTAGTGAGCAGTTCTTC	CAWSVKGGRAFSEQFF	TRBV30	TRBJ2-1	.	TRBD2
TGCGCCAGCAGCCCCTCGGGACAGGTCCTCCAAGAGACCCAGTACTTC	CASSPSGQVLQETQYF	TRBV4-1	TRBJ2-5	.	TRBD1
TGCAGTGCTAGTAGCGGGGGGAACCAAGAGACCCAGTACTTC	CSASSGGNQETQYF	TRBV20-1	TRBJ2-5	few	TRBD2
TGTGCCAGCTCTAGAGACAGGGGGGACTATGGCTACACCTTC	CASSRDRGDYGYTF	TRBV18	TRBJ1-2	.	TRBD1
TGTGCCAGCAGCCCCCGGGACAGGCAGTACACCGGGGAGCTGTTTTTT	CASSPRDRQYTGELFF	TRBV3-1/TRBV3-2	TRBJ2-2	.	TRBD1
TGTGCCAGCACCCTAAGCTCCTACGAGCAGTACTTC	CASTLSSYEQYF	TRBV28	TRBJ2-7	.	.
TGTGCCAGCAGCCCACAGGGGGCGGCCGGCTACACCTTC	CASSPQGAAGYTF	TRBV12-3/TRBV12-4	TRBJ1-2	few	TRBD1
TGTGCCTGGGGACGGACAGGGGGAATGGACACTGAAGCTTTCTTT	CAWGRTGGMDTEAFF	TRBV30	TRBJ1-1	.	TRBD1
TGTGCCAGCACCCCGGATAGCGGGAGTGCTAATGAGCAGTTCTTC	CASTPDSGSANEQFF	TRBV6-6	TRBJ2-1	.	TRBD2
TGTGCCAGCAACGCCGACAGGCTCACCGGGGAGCTGTTTTTT	CASNADRLTGELFF	TRBV7-9	TRBJ2-2	.	.
TGTGCCAGCAGCTTTCGGACAGCGGGAATTGGGGAGACCCAGTACTTC	CASSFRTAGIGETQYF	TRBV13	TRBJ2-5	.	.
TGTGCCAGCAGTCTTACGGGACAGGGGGATGATGGCTACACCTTC	CASSLTGQGDDGYTF	TRBV28	TRBJ1-2	.	TRBD1
TGCAGTGCCCAACATAGCGGCTACACCTTC	CSAQHSGYTF	TRBV20-1	TRBJ1-2	.	.
TGTGCCATCTCGGGACAGGGTAACACTGAAGCTTTCTTT	CAISGQGNTEAFF	TRBV21-1	TRBJ1-1	once	.
TGTGCCAGCAGCTTAAAGGGGAAGGATCAGCCCCAGCATTTT	CASSLKGKDQPQHF	TRBV7-9	TRBJ1-5	.	.
TGTGCCAGCAGGGCGGGGAGCACCTACAATGAGCAGTTCTTC	CASRAGSTYNEQFF	TRBV2	TRBJ2-1	.	.
TGTGCCAGCAGCTTGTCTGTCTTGCCTCCACCGGGGGACACTGAAGCTTTCTTT	CASSLSVLPPPGDTEAFF	TRBV5-7	TRBJ1-1	.	.
TGTGCCAGCAGTGACTCGAACCGGGGGTTGGTCACTGAAGCTTTCTTT	CASSDSNRGLVTEAFF	TRBV6-4	TRBJ1-1	.	.
TGTGCCAGCAGTTACGGTTCGGGATCCTATGGCTACACCTTC	CASSYGSGSYGYTF	TRBV6-5	TRBJ1-2	.	.
TGTGCCAGCAAGCCCAGGGGGAACACTGAAGCTTTCTTT	CASKPRGNTEAFF	TRBV6-6	TRBJ1-1	.	.
TGTGCCAGCAGCCAAGACTCCAGGGTCCGATATGGCTACACCTTC	CASSQDSRVRYGYTF	TRBV11-2	TRBJ1-2	.	.
TGTGCCAGCAGTGTTACCTATGGTCCTGAAGCTTTCTTT	CASSVTYGPEAFF	TRBV2	TRBJ1-1	once	.
TGTGCCAGCAGCTCCCGGACCAGACAGGGGACTGAAGCTTTCTTT	CASSSRTRQGTEAFF	TRBV7-2	TRBJ1-1	.	TRBD1
TGTGCCACCAGCAGAGTTACTAGCGGTGTCCATGAGCAGTTCTTC	CATSRVTSGVHEQFF	TRBV15	TRBJ2-1	.	TRBD2
TGTGCCAGCAGCTTAGCGGGACAGTCGAACACTGAAGCTTTCTTT	CASSLAGQSNTEAFF	TRBV11-2	TRBJ1-1	.	TRBD1
TGTGCCAGCAGTAAGCAGACAGGGGCCGATACGCAGTATTTT	CASSKQTGADTQYF	TRBV27	TRBJ2-3	.	TRBD1
TGTGCCAGCAGCTTAGATATAGCGGGGAACAATGAGCAGTTCTTC	CASSLDIAGNNEQFF	TRBV7-2	TRBJ2-1	once	TRBD2